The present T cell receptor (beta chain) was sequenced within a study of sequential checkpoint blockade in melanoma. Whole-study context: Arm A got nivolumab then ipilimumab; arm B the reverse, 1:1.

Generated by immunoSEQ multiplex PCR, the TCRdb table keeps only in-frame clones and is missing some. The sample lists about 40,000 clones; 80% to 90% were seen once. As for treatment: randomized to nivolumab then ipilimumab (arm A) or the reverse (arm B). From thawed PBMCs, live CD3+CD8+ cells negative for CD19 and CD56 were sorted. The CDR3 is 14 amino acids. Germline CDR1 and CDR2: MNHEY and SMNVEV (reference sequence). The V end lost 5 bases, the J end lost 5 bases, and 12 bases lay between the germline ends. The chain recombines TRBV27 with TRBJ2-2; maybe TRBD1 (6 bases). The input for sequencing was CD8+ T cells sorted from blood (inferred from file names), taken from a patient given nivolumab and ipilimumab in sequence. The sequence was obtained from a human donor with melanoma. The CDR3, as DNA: TGTGCCAGCAGTCCAACAGGGACGACCGGGGAGCTGTTTTTT. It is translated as CASSPTGTTGELFF.